These T cell receptor beta chains were read from a single sample in a study of blood T cell repertoires in COVID-19. TCRdb's table, derived via immunoSEQ multiplex PCR, lists solely in-frame clones and lacks some. The sample holds fewer than 150,000 clones, approximately 87% seen once. The sequencing input was peripheral blood. These receptors were collected from a man between 65 and 85 years old who had recovered from COVID-19. Each CDR3 is given with its conserved first and last residue. A D gene is named only where the DNA matches it firmly. Not all rows give a size; the values are once, few, many and, for expanded clones, a class.

18 | TRBJ1-5 | TRBV7-9 | NA | NA | CASSLIRDSSPGNQPQHF | TGTGCCAGCAGCTTGATCCGGGACTCATCCCCCGGCAATCAGCCCCAGCATTTT
14 | TRBJ1-1 | TRBV5-4 | TRBD1 | NA | CASSYGQGNTEAFF | TGTGCCAGCAGCTACGGACAGGGGAACACTGAAGCTTTCTTT
14 | TRBJ2-2 | TRBV19 | NA | NA | CASSMTANTGELFF | TGTGCCAGTAGTATGACAGCAAATACCGGGGAGCTGTTTTTT
16 | TRBJ2-1 | TRBV4-1 | NA | NA | CASSPFERLSYNEQFF | TGCGCCAGCAGCCCCTTTGAGCGACTCTCCTACAATGAGCAGTTCTTC
12 | TRBJ2-7 | TRBV12-3/TRBV12-4 | NA | NA | CASSLRGWEQYF | TGTGCCAGCAGTTTAAGAGGGTGGGAGCAGTACTTC
15 | TRBJ1-5 | TRBV24-1 | TRBD1 | once | CATSSTGQGLQPQHF | TGTGCCACCAGTTCGACGGGACAGGGCCTACAGCCCCAGCATTTT
16 | TRBJ2-5 | TRBV4-1 | NA | NA | CASSHNRARGGETQYF | TGCGCCAGCAGCCACAACCGGGCCCGGGGTGGAGAGACCCAGTACTTC
15 | TRBJ2-4 | TRBV27 | TRBD2 | NA | CASSLRSGLADIQYF | TGTGCCAGCAGTTTAAGGAGTGGACTAGCTGACATTCAGTACTTC
16 | TRBJ1-3 | TRBV9 | TRBD1 | NA | CASSATGTGLGNTIYF | TGTGCCAGCAGCGCAACCGGGACAGGGCTTGGAAACACCATATATTTT
15 | TRBJ1-2 | TRBV5-4 | TRBD1 | NA | CASSPRTGQGEGYTF | TGTGCCAGCAGCCCGAGGACAGGGCAAGGCGAGGGCTACACCTTC
14 | TRBJ2-1 | TRBV29-1 | TRBD2 | few | CSALAGSSYNEQFF | TGCAGCGCCCTAGCGGGGAGCTCCTACAATGAGCAGTTCTTC
16 | TRBJ2-5 | TRBV3-1/TRBV3-2 | TRBD2 | once | CASSQWTSGSKETQYF | TGTGCCAGCAGCCAATGGACTAGCGGGAGTAAGGAGACCCAGTACTTC
13 | TRBJ2-1 | TRBV4-3 | NA | NA | CASSQDPFNEQFF | TGCGCCAGCAGCCAAGACCCATTCAATGAGCAGTTCTTC
15 | TRBJ2-7 | TRBV21-1 | NA | NA | CASTKLDRGSYEQYF | TGTGCCAGCACCAAGTTGGACAGGGGATCCTACGAGCAGTACTTC
15 | TRBJ1-5 | TRBV6-2/TRBV6-3 | TRBD1 | once | CASSSPDRINQPQHF | TGTGCCAGCAGTTCCCCGGACAGGATTAATCAGCCCCAGCATTTT
18 | TRBJ1-4 | TRBV3-1/TRBV3-2 | TRBD1 | NA | CASSQEKPRDSKNEKLFF | TGTGCCAGCAGCCAAGAAAAACCTCGGGACAGTAAGAATGAAAAACTGTTTTTT
14 | TRBJ1-1 | TRBV19 | NA | once | CASSARLVVTEAFF | TGTGCCAGTAGTGCCAGATTGGTGGTCACTGAAGCTTTCTTT
14 | TRBJ2-5 | TRBV2 | NA | NA | CASRDSTSGETQYF | TGTGCCAGCAGGGACAGCACATCAGGGGAGACCCAGTACTTC
14 | TRBJ2-7 | TRBV11-2 | NA | NA | CASSLGRDTGEQYF | TGTGCCAGCAGCTTAGGCAGGGATACGGGCGAGCAGTACTTC
13 | TRBJ2-5 | TRBV5-1 | NA | once | CASSFRVQETQYF | TGCGCCAGCAGCTTCCGGGTCCAAGAGACCCAGTACTTC
16 | TRBJ1-3 | TRBV25-1 | NA | once | CASSEFPLSSGNTIYF | TGTGCCAGCAGTGAATTCCCGTTATCCTCTGGAAACACCATATATTTT
14 | TRBJ1-2 | TRBV19 | NA | NA | CASSIQGWGYGYTF | TGTGCCAGTAGTATCCAGGGTTGGGGCTATGGCTACACCTTC
17 | TRBJ1-2 | TRBV4-2 | NA | few | CASSPKYTTDSNYGYTF | TGTGCCAGCAGCCCCAAATACACCACTGACAGTAACTATGGCTACACCTTC
12 | TRBJ2-5 | TRBV29-1 | NA | NA | CSATKGKETQYF | TGCAGCGCCACAAAGGGGAAAGAGACCCAGTACTTC
14 | TRBJ1-6 | TRBV5-4 | TRBD1 | medium-sized | CASSPGQYNSPLHF | TGTGCCAGCAGCCCGGGACAGTATAATTCACCCCTCCACTTT
17 | TRBJ2-7 | TRBV28 | TRBD1 | NA | CASSPRGWDRRFYEQYF | TGTGCCAGCAGCCCCCGTGGGTGGGACAGAAGATTCTACGAGCAGTACTTC
14 | TRBJ1-2 | TRBV6-4 | TRBD1 | NA | CASSEKQGGYGYTF | TGTGCCAGCAGTGAGAAACAGGGGGGCTATGGCTACACCTTC
16 | TRBJ2-3 | TRBV7-2 | TRBD2 | NA | CASSLQSGSGSDTQYF | TGTGCCAGCAGCCTTCAAAGCGGGAGCGGGTCAGATACGCAGTATTTT
16 | TRBJ1-1 | TRBV9 | TRBD1 | NA | CASRPRTGGMNTEAFF | TGTGCCAGCAGACCCAGGACAGGGGGAATGAACACTGAAGCTTTCTTT
12 | TRBJ1-2 | TRBV5-6 | NA | NA | CASSSQAYGYTF | TGTGCCAGCAGCTCACAGGCTTATGGCTACACCTTC
12 | TRBJ2-5 | TRBV27 | NA | NA | CASRQGYETQYF | TGTGCCAGCAGACAGGGATACGAGACCCAGTACTTC
13 | TRBJ2-1 | TRBV5-6 | NA | NA | CASSLSGGHEQFF | TGTGCCAGCAGCTTATCGGGCGGGCATGAGCAGTTCTTC
13 | TRBJ2-5 | TRBV5-1 | TRBD1 | NA | CASSRDRQETQYF | TGCGCCAGCAGCCGGGACAGACAAGAGACCCAGTACTTC
18 | TRBJ2-3 | TRBV7-3 | TRBD2 | NA | CASSPIGSGGAWADTQYF | TGTGCCAGCAGCCCTATCGGTAGCGGGGGGGCCTGGGCAGATACGCAGTATTTT
14 | TRBJ1-3 | TRBV7-9 | NA | NA | CASSKVSSGNTIYF | TGTGCCAGCAGCAAAGTGAGCTCTGGAAACACCATATATTTT
15 | TRBJ2-2 | TRBV9 | NA | NA | CASSVGPGWDGELFF | TGTGCCAGCAGCGTAGGACCGGGGTGGGACGGGGAGCTGTTTTTT
18 | TRBJ2-5 | TRBV19 | NA | few | CASSTRDPWVAEQETQYF | TGTGCCAGTAGTACCCGGGACCCCTGGGTAGCGGAACAAGAGACCCAGTACTTC
13 | TRBJ2-2 | TRBV5-1 | TRBD1 | NA | CATSDRGTGELFF | TGCGCCACCTCCGACAGGGGCACCGGGGAGCTGTTTTTT
16 | TRBJ2-2 | TRBV5-1 | TRBD2 | NA | CASKDGGTRRTGELFF | TGCGCCAGCAAAGACGGGGGGACTAGACGAACCGGGGAGCTGTTTTTT
15 | TRBJ2-7 | TRBV28 | TRBD1 | NA | CASSPTTGGMSEQYF | TGTGCCAGCAGTCCGACGACAGGGGGGATGAGCGAGCAGTACTTC
15 | TRBJ2-7 | TRBV4-2 | NA | few | CASSPFSGISYEQYF | TGTGCCAGCAGCCCATTTAGCGGAATCTCCTACGAGCAGTACTTC
13 | TRBJ2-7 | TRBV6-6 | NA | NA | CASSYETRGEQYF | TGTGCCAGCAGTTATGAGACTAGAGGAGAGCAGTACTTC
17 | TRBJ2-3 | TRBV4-2 | TRBD2 | once | CASSPGLADLSTDTQYF | TGTGCCAGCAGCCCAGGACTAGCGGATCTTAGCACAGATACGCAGTATTTT
14 | TRBJ1-6 | TRBV14 | TRBD1 | NA | CASSQDRRYSPLHF | TGTGCCAGCAGCCAGGACAGGAGATATTCACCCCTCCACTTT
15 | TRBJ2-7 | TRBV11-2 | NA | NA | CASSLQGQFSYEQYF | TGTGCCAGCAGCTTACAAGGACAGTTCTCCTACGAGCAGTACTTC
13 | TRBJ2-2 | TRBV28 | NA | NA | CASRVPGTGELFF | TGTGCCAGCAGGGTGCCGGGCACCGGGGAGCTGTTTTTT